The rows below give T cell receptor beta chains drawn from one sample of a study of blood T cell repertoires in COVID-19. The table came from immunoSEQ multiplex PCR; TCRdb's copy has only in-frame clones and leaves some out. The table has about 270,000 clones, approximately 89% seen once. Sequencing was carried out using peripheral blood. The receptors derive from a man aged 40-50 years with active or convalescent COVID-19. Each CDR3 is given with its conserved first and last residue. Rows give clone size only sometimes, using once, few, many, or a class for an expanded clone.

clone_size j_call v_call cdr3_aa
. TRBJ2-1 TRBV14 CASSQGLNEQFF
once TRBJ2-3 TRBV18 CASSLLGQAQSTDTQYF
once TRBJ1-4 TRBV18 CASSLKPTGPNEKLFF
few TRBJ2-5 TRBV19 CASILQETQYF
. TRBJ2-1 TRBV24-1 CATSDAPGQGVYEQFF
. TRBJ1-6 TRBV6-5 CASRVETGTSPLHF
. TRBJ2-7 TRBV5-6 CASTLTGVAYEQYF
. TRBJ1-1 TRBV30 CAWSALGLSGVGEAFF
. TRBJ2-7 TRBV27 CASSLAPQGVSSYEQYF
. TRBJ2-7 TRBV28 CATYREISYEQYF
. TRBJ2-1 TRBV24-1 CATSDPQTPGIAPTSSYNEQFF
. TRBJ1-3 TRBV7-7 CASSRGQGTGNTIYF
. TRBJ2-2 TRBV12-3/TRBV12-4 CASTRTGELFF
. TRBJ2-2 TRBV2 CASSEAFWATNTGELFF
. TRBJ1-1 TRBV6-6 CASSPGTGSSMNTEAFF
once TRBJ2-7 TRBV19 CASSDGTGIEDEQYF
. TRBJ2-1 TRBV7-6 CASSPLREALDEQFF
. TRBJ1-1 TRBV28 CASTSGAGGNTEAFF
. TRBJ1-2 TRBV19 CASSYAGDGYTF
few TRBJ1-2 TRBV27 CASSNIRTGGGYGYTF
. TRBJ1-2 TRBV14 CASSQVAGQIPYGYTF
. TRBJ2-1 TRBV6-5 CASRKAGGPHNEQFF
. TRBJ1-1 TRBV12-3/TRBV12-4 CASGRQITEAFF
. TRBJ1-4 TRBV9 CASSGRVGNEKLFF
. TRBJ1-1 TRBV5-1 CASSLDRDTEAFF
. TRBJ2-5 TRBV5-4 CASSFAVQETQYF
. TRBJ2-1 TRBV18 CASSPPWSAQGEQFF
. TRBJ1-1 TRBV2 CASSLTGGAEAFF
once TRBJ1-2 TRBV10-3 CAISEKGRGVMDGYTF
. TRBJ2-3 TRBV2 CASTRRGGDTQYF
. TRBJ2-3 TRBV7-9 CASSLATSVELTDTQYF
. TRBJ1-5 TRBV4-1 CASSQDRSLPQHF
. TRBJ2-7 TRBV19 CASSTSGRAGTYEQYF
. TRBJ1-3 TRBV3-1/TRBV3-2 CASSQAYEGTIYF
. TRBJ1-4 TRBV30 CAWGTGEKLFF